The rows below give T cell receptor beta chains drawn from one sample of a study of blood T cell repertoires in COVID-19. Measured with immunoSEQ multiplex PCR; TCRdb has only the in-frame clones, and not every one. Here the sample spans around 100,000 clones, about 85% being singletons. Source material: peripheral blood. Source of these receptors: a human donor in a cohort sampled during active COVID-19. The CDR3 runs from the conserved cysteine through the conserved F or W. A D gene is named only where the DNA matches it firmly. The size field is filled for only some rows; it gives once, few, many or a size class.

d_call,v_call,j_call,cdr3_length,clone_size,cdr3_aa,cdr3_nt
NA,TRBV19,TRBJ2-5,13,NA,CASSINGGETQYF,TGTGCCAGTAGTATCAACGGAGGGGAGACCCAGTACTTC
NA,TRBV18,TRBJ2-7,14,NA,CASSSELGGYEQYF,TGTGCCAGCTCATCAGAACTGGGGGGCTACGAGCAGTACTTC
NA,TRBV30,TRBJ1-1,13,once,CAWKWAGNTEAFF,TGTGCCTGGAAATGGGCGGGGAACACTGAAGCTTTCTTT
NA,TRBV6-2/TRBV6-3,TRBJ2-2,18,NA,CASSPVGGGTSGTGELFF,TGTGCCAGCAGCCCGGTTGGGGGGGGCACATCGGGCACCGGGGAGCTGTTTTTT
NA,TRBV4-3,TRBJ2-7,13,few,CASSQVIGYEQYF,TGCGCCAGCAGCCAAGTGATCGGTTACGAGCAGTACTTC
NA,TRBV20-1,TRBJ1-5,11,NA,CSAQGNQPQHF,TGCAGTGCTCAGGGCAATCAGCCCCAGCATTTT
NA,TRBV3-1/TRBV3-2,TRBJ2-1,12,NA,CASSQRYNEQFF,TGTGCCAGCAGCCAGAGGTACAATGAGCAGTTCTTC
TRBD1,TRBV29-1,TRBJ1-1,13,NA,CSVTDRANTEAFF,TGCAGCGTTACCGACAGGGCGAACACTGAAGCTTTCTTT
TRBD2,TRBV5-1,TRBJ2-1,16,NA,CASSLGVAGGVNEQFF,TGCGCCAGCAGCTTAGGGGTAGCGGGAGGGGTCAATGAGCAGTTCTTC
TRBD1,TRBV5-5,TRBJ1-1,15,NA,CASRQQGALQAEAFF,TGTGCCAGCAGACAGCAGGGGGCGCTTCAAGCTGAAGCTTTCTTT
NA,TRBV27,TRBJ2-2,16,few,CASSTSGTANTGELFF,TGTGCCAGCAGTACCTCGGGGACTGCTAACACCGGGGAGCTGTTTTTT
TRBD1,TRBV5-4,TRBJ1-1,17,NA,CASSPGQGRFRGTEAFF,TGTGCCAGCAGCCCGGGACAGGGGAGGTTCCGAGGCACTGAAGCTTTCTTT
TRBD2,TRBV25-1,TRBJ2-1,16,NA,CASTPGGWEGLNEQFF,TGTGCCAGCACTCCAGGAGGTTGGGAGGGCCTCAATGAGCAGTTCTTC
NA,TRBV2,TRBJ1-2,14,NA,CASSDSGGNYGYTF,TGTGCCAGCAGTGATTCCGGGGGTAACTATGGCTACACCTTC
NA,TRBV6-5,TRBJ1-5,15,NA,CASSYRGESNQPQHF,TGTGCCAGCAGTTACCGGGGGGAGAGCAATCAGCCCCAGCATTTT
TRBD1,TRBV23-1,TRBJ1-4,18,once,CASSQTQPGQGQGEKLFF,TGCGCCAGCAGTCAAACGCAACCGGGACAGGGACAGGGGGAAAAACTGTTTTTT
NA,TRBV10-1,TRBJ2-2,14,once,CASSESGGTGELFF,TGCGCCAGCAGTGAGTCAGGGGGAACCGGGGAGCTGTTTTTT
TRBD1,TRBV6-5,TRBJ1-1,14,NA,CASIRQGAGTEAFF,TGTGCCAGCATTCGACAGGGGGCCGGCACTGAAGCTTTCTTT
TRBD2,TRBV27,TRBJ2-3,18,NA,CASSLGLAGDESADTQYF,TGTGCCAGCAGTTTGGGTCTAGCGGGAGATGAGTCCGCAGATACGCAGTATTTT
NA,TRBV19,TRBJ2-7,13,NA,CASAFDGAYEQYF,TGTGCCAGTGCTTTCGACGGAGCCTACGAGCAGTACTTC
NA,TRBV15,TRBJ1-5,16,NA,CATSRHDDSFNQPQHF,TGTGCCACCAGCAGACACGACGACAGCTTCAATCAGCCCCAGCATTTT
NA,TRBV2,TRBJ1-3,14,NA,CASSERFSGNTIYF,TGTGCCAGCAGTGAGCGGTTCTCTGGAAACACCATATATTTT
TRBD2,TRBV4-1,TRBJ2-1,17,once,CASSQGLRGGPGNEQFF,TGCGCCAGCAGCCAGGGGCTGCGGGGGGGACCAGGCAATGAGCAGTTCTTC
NA,TRBV4-1,TRBJ1-4,16,NA,CASSQAYPGKNEKLFF,TGCGCCAGCAGCCAAGCTTACCCAGGGAAAAATGAAAAACTGTTTTTT
TRBD1,TRBV5-4,TRBJ1-2,15,once,CASSLGGGQGAGYTF,TGTGCCAGCAGCTTAGGCGGTGGACAGGGGGCTGGCTACACCTTC
NA,TRBV6-5,TRBJ1-2,14,NA,CASNQNAVSYGYTF,TGTGCCAGCAATCAGAATGCGGTTAGCTATGGCTACACCTTC
NA,TRBV6-5,TRBJ1-1,13,NA,CASKGPGGTEAFF,TGTGCCAGTAAGGGACCGGGGGGCACTGAAGCTTTCTTT
TRBD1,TRBV7-6,TRBJ2-5,18,NA,CASSFVSAGQALVATQYF,TGTGCCAGCAGCTTTGTATCCGCGGGACAGGCGTTGGTTGCGACCCAGTACTTC
NA,TRBV7-3,TRBJ2-1,15,NA,CASSFSGDSYNEQFF,TGTGCCAGCAGCTTTTCCGGGGACTCCTACAATGAGCAGTTCTTC
NA,TRBV7-2,TRBJ2-1,13,NA,CASSLRSGNEQFF,TGTGCCAGCAGCCTACGGTCCGGGAATGAGCAGTTCTTC
NA,TRBV30,TRBJ2-1,14,NA,CAWADRGSLNEQFF,TGTGCCTGGGCCGATCGGGGGAGTTTGAATGAGCAGTTCTTC
NA,TRBV6-4,TRBJ2-7,14,NA,CARRGGGSSYEQYF,TGTGCCAGGAGGGGGGGCGGGAGCTCCTACGAGCAGTACTTC
NA,TRBV7-9,TRBJ2-7,11,NA,CASSPIYEQYF,TGTGCCAGCAGCCCAATCTACGAGCAGTACTTC
NA,TRBV7-7,TRBJ1-3,15,NA,CASSLSQGSGNTIYF,TGTGCCAGCAGCTTGTCACAGGGCTCTGGAAACACCATATATTTT
TRBD2,TRBV30,TRBJ2-3,14,NA,CAWSGAGVSDTQYF,TGTGCCTGGAGTGGGGCGGGAGTGTCAGATACGCAGTATTTT
NA,TRBV28,TRBJ2-5,14,NA,CASSFVAVQETQYF,TGTGCCAGCAGTTTTGTAGCGGTTCAAGAGACCCAGTACTTC
NA,TRBV7-8,TRBJ2-5,13,once,CASSLTGTETQYF,TGTGCCAGCAGCTTAACAGGGACGGAGACCCAGTACTTC
NA,TRBV18,TRBJ1-2,15,few,CASSQDRSLFYGYTF,TGTGCCAGCTCCCAGGACAGATCGCTATTCTATGGCTACACCTTC
NA,TRBV11-2,TRBJ1-4,13,NA,CASRRGSNEKLFF,TGTGCCAGCCGCCGGGGGTCTAATGAAAAACTGTTTTTT
NA,TRBV4-3,TRBJ2-7,13,NA,CASSQGGSYEQYF,TGCGCCAGCAGCCAGGGGGGCTCCTACGAGCAGTACTTC
NA,TRBV5-4,TRBJ2-5,13,NA,CASSRTVGETQYF,TGTGCCAGCAGCCGGACTGTAGGGGAGACCCAGTACTTC
NA,TRBV5-1,TRBJ2-6,15,NA,CASSFGASGANVLTF,TGCGCCAGCAGCTTCGGAGCTTCTGGGGCCAACGTCCTGACTTTC
NA,TRBV5-1,TRBJ1-1,14,NA,CASSLALGGTEAFF,TGCGCCAGCAGCTTGGCTTTAGGGGGAACTGAAGCTTTCTTT
NA,TRBV11-2,TRBJ1-2,14,NA,CASSSRLESYGYTF,TGTGCCAGCAGCTCCCGCCTAGAGTCCTATGGCTACACCTTC
TRBD2,TRBV19,TRBJ2-3,18,NA,CASSIDRGASGGTDTQYF,TGTGCCAGTAGTATAGATCGGGGGGCTAGCGGGGGCACAGATACGCAGTATTTT
NA,TRBV19,TRBJ1-5,14,NA,CASSQVRGGQPQHF,TGTGCCAGTAGTCAGGTCAGGGGTGGTCAGCCCCAGCATTTT
NA,TRBV28,TRBJ2-1,12,NA,CASKDNYNEQFF,TGTGCCAGCAAGGACAACTACAATGAGCAGTTCTTC
NA,TRBV7-2,TRBJ1-2,15,NA,CASSLEGLGLAGYTF,TGTGCCAGCAGCTTAGAGGGCCTGGGACTAGCCGGCTACACCTTC
TRBD1,TRBV10-3,TRBJ1-2,12,NA,CAIGQAFSGYTF,TGTGCCATCGGACAGGCTTTCTCTGGCTACACCTTC
TRBD2,TRBV6-2/TRBV6-3,TRBJ2-5,16,NA,CASSPTRLAGQETQYF,TGTGCCAGCAGCCCTACTCGACTAGCGGGCCAAGAGACCCAGTACTTC
NA,TRBV19,TRBJ1-3,14,NA,CASSIAGAGNTIYF,TGTGCCAGTAGTATCGCAGGGGCTGGAAACACCATATATTTT
NA,TRBV7-2,TRBJ1-5,13,few,CASSLGSRQPQHF,TGTGCCAGCAGCTTAGGGTCGAGGCAGCCCCAGCATTTT
NA,TRBV14,TRBJ2-1,12,NA,CASSQEGGEQFF,TGTGCCAGCAGCCAAGAGGGCGGGGAGCAGTTCTTC
NA,TRBV29-1,TRBJ1-1,11,NA,CSVREGTEAFF,TGCAGCGTCCGGGAGGGCACTGAAGCTTTCTTT
NA,TRBV28,TRBJ1-1,15,NA,CASSLIQGIGTEAFF,TGTGCCAGCAGTTTGATACAGGGAATAGGAACTGAAGCTTTCTTT